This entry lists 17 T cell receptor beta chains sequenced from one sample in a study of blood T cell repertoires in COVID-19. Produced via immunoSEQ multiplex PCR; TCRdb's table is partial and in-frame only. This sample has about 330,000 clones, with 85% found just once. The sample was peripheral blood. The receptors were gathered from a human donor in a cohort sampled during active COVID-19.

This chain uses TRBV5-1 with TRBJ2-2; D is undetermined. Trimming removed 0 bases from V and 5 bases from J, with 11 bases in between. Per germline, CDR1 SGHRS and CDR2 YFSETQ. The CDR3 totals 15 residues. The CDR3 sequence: CASSLGGSRTGELFF. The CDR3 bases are TGCGCCAGCAGCTTGGGAGGAAGTCGGACCGGGGAGCTGTTTTTT. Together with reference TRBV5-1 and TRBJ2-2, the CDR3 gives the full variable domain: KAGVTQTPRYLIKTRGQQVTLSCSPISGHRSVSWYQQTPGQGLQFLFEYFSETQRNKGNFPGRFSGRQFSNSRSEMNVSTLELGDSALYLCASSLGGSRTGELFFGEGSRLTVL.

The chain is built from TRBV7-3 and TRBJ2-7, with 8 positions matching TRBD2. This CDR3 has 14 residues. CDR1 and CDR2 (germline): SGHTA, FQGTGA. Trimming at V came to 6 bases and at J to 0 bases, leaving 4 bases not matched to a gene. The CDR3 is CASSLSGDSYEQYF. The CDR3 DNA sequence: TGTGCCAGCAGTCTTAGCGGGGACTCCTACGAGCAGTACTTC.

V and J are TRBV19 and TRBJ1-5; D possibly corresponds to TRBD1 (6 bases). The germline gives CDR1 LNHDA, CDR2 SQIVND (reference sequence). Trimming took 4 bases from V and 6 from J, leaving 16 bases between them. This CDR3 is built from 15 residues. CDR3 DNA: TGTGCCAGTAGTACCCAGGGGAGGGCCGCTCAGCCCCAGCATTTT. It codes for CASSTQGRAAQPQHF.

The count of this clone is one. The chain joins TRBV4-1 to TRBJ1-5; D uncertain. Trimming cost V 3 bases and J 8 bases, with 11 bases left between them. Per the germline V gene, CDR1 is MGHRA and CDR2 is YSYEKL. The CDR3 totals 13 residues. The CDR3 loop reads CASSQIFSEPQHF. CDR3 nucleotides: TGCGCCAGCAGCCAGATATTCAGTGAGCCCCAGCATTTT.

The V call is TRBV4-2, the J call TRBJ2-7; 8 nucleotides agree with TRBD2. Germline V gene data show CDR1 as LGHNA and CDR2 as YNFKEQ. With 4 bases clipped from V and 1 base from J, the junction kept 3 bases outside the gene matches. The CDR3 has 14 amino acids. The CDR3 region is CASSPGGGSYEQYF. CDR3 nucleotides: TGTGCCAGCAGCCCCGGGGGGGGATCCTACGAGCAGTACTTC.

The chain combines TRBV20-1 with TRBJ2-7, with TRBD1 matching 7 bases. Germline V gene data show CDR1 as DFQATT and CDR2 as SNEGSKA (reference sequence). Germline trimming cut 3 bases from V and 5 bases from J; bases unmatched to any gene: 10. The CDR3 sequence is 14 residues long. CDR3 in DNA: TGCAGTGCTAGTAGTAGACAGGGATTCGACGAGCAGTACTTC. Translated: CSASSRQGFDEQYF.

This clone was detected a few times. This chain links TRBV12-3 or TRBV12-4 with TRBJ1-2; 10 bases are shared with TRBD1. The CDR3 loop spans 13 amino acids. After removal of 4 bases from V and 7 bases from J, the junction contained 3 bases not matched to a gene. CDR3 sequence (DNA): TGTGCCAGCAGTTCCCGGGACAGGGGTGGCTACACCTTC. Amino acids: CASSSRDRGGYTF.

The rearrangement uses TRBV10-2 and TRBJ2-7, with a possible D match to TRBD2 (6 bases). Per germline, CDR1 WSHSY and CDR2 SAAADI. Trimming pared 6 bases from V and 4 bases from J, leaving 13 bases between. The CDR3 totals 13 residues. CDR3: CASSLGGVYEQYF. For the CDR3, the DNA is TGCGCCAGCAGCCTTGGAGGGGTTTACGAGCAGTACTTC.

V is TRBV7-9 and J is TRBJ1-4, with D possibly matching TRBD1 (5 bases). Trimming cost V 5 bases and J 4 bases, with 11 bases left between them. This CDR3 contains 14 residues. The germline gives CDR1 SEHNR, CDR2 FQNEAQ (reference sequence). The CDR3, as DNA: TGTGCCAGCAGCCAGACAGCCCTTAATGAAAAACTGTTTTTT. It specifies CASSQTALNEKLFF. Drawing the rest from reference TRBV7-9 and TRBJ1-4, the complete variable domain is DTGVSQNPRHKITKRGQNVTFRCDPISEHNRLYWYRQTLGQGPEFLTYFQNEAQLEKSRLLSDRFSAERPKGSFSTLEIQRTEQGDSAMYLCASSQTALNEKLFFGSGTQLSVL.

The CDR3 DNA follows: TGTGCCACAAATGACATCCAGGGGACTGAAGCTTTCTTT. As protein: CATNDIQGTEAFF. This chain uses TRBV10-3 with TRBJ1-1, with D maybe TRBD1 (6 bases). Between the trimmed V and J ends, which lost 10 bases and 5 bases, there was a span of 17 bases. CDR3 length: 13 residues. The germline V gene has CDR1 ENHRY and CDR2 SYGVKD.

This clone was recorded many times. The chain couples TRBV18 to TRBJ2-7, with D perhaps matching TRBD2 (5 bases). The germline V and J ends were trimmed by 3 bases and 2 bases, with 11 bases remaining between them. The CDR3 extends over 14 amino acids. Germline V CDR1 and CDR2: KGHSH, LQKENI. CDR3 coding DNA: TGTGCCAGCTCACCCGAGGGCCTTACCTACGAGCAGTACTTC. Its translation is CASSPEGLTYEQYF.

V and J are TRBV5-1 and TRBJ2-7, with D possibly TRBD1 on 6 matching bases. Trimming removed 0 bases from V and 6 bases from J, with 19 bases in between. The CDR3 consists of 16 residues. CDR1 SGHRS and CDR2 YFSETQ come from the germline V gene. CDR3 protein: CASSLGTVSATREQYF. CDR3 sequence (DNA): TGCGCCAGCAGCTTGGGGACAGTCTCAGCGACTCGCGAGCAGTACTTC.

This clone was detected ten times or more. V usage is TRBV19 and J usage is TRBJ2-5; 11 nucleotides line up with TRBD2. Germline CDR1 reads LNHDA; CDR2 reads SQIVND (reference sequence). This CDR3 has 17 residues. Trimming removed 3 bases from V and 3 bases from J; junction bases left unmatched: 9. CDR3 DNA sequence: TGTGCCAGTAGTATTTTAGCGGGGGGGCCATTTGAAGAGACCCAGTACTTC. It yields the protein CASSILAGGPFEETQYF.

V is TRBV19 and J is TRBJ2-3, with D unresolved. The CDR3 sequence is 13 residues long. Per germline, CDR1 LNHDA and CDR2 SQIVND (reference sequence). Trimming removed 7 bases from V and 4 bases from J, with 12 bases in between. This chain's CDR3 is CASKARVPDTQYF. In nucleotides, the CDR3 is TGTGCCAGTAAGGCTAGAGTCCCAGATACGCAGTATTTT. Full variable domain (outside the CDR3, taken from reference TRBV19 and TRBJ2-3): DGGITQSPKYLFRKEGQNVTLSCEQNLNHDAMYWYRQDPGQGLRLIYYSQIVNDFQKGDIAEGYSVSREKKESFPLTVTSAQKNPTAFYLCASKARVPDTQYFGPGTRLTVL.

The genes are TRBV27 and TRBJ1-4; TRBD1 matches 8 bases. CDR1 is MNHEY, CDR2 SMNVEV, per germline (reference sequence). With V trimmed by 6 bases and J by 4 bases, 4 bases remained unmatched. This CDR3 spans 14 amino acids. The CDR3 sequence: CASRGGQVNEKLFF. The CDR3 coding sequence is TGTGCCAGCAGGGGGGGACAGGTTAATGAAAAACTGTTTTTT.

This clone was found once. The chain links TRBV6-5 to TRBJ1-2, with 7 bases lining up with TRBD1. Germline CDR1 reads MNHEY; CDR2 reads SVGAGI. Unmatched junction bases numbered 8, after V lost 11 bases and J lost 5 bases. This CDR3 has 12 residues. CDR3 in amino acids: CALRTGAYGYTF. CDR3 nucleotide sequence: TGTGCCCTCCGGACAGGAGCATATGGCTACACCTTC.

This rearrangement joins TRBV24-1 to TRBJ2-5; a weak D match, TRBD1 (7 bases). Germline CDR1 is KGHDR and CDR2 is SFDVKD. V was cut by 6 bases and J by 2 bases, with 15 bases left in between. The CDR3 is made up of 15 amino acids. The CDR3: CATSQAGTDQETQYF. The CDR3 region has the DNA TGTGCCACCAGTCAGGCGGGGACAGATCAAGAGACCCAGTACTTC.